This TCR beta chain is from a study of blood T cell repertoires in COVID-19. This clone was observed a handful of times. The repertoire was sequenced with immunoSEQ multiplex PCR; TCRdb's copy has only in-frame clones and lacks some. The table records some 390,000 clones, 80% to 90% of them present only once. Recruits, aged about 18 to 100 years, lived in about two dozen US areas. Allocation to cohorts depended on clinical history reported by the participants. Resolution of symptoms, clearance, or two negative PCRs was present in recovered Cohort 3 donors. The origin of this receptor is a man aged 30 to 39 who had recovered from COVID-19. Sequencing used PBMCs or T cells enriched from blood (not recorded which).

CDR3 protein: CASSPSGVTGELFF. The CDR3 DNA reads TGTGCCAGCAGCCCGTCGGGGGTCACCGGGGAGCTGTTTTTT. The chain recombines TRBV28 with TRBJ2-2, with D possibly being TRBD2 (6 bases). The V end was cut by 6 bases, the J end by 4 bases, with 12 bases between. This CDR3 comprises 14 residues. CDR1 is MDHEN and CDR2 is SYDVKM in the germline V gene.